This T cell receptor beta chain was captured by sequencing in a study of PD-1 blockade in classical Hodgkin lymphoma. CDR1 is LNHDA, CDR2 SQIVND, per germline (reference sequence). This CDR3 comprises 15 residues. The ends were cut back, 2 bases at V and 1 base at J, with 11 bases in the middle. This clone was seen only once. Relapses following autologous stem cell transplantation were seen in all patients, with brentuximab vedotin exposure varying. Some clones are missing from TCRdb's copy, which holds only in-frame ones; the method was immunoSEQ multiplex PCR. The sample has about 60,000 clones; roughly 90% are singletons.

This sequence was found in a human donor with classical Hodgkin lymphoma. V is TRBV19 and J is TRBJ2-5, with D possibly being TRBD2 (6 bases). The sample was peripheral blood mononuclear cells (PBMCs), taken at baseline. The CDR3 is CASSIKGRGQETQYF. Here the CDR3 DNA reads TGTGCCAGTAGTATAAAGGGGCGGGGCCAAGAGACCCAGTACTTC.